A selection of T cell receptor beta chains follows, all from one sample in a study of regulatory T cells in long-lasting Graves disease. TCRdb reprocessed the multiplex PCR reads via MiXCR and lists one record per CDR3 protein. The table shows about 430,000 distinct CDR3 sequences, with around 16% occurring only once. These data were also filed under a second study, of T cells in Graves' hyperthyroidism and ophthalmopathy.

The specimen was peripheral blood mononuclear cells (PBMCs), collected at new diagnosis, from a patient treated with antithyroid drugs. The origin of the receptors is a middle-aged woman with Graves disease. Each CDR3 is given with its conserved first and last residue. The order of the fields is CDR3 protein, CDR3 DNA, CDR3 length, clone size, J gene, D gene, V gene. D genes are given only for firm matches. The size of a clone is reported for some rows only, either as once, few or many, or as a class for expanded clones.

CASSLPDGARPNSPLHF | TGTGCCAGCAGTTTACCAGACGGAGCCCGACCTAATTCACCCCTCCACTTT | 17 | NA | TRBJ1-6 | NA | TRBV28
CASSLAGTSGAFIF | TGCGCCAGCAGCTTGGCCGGGACTAGCGGGGCCTTCATATTC | 14 | few | TRBJ2-1 | TRBD2 | TRBV5-1
CASSFSPLDEQYF | TGTGCCAGCAGCTTCTCCCCCCTAGACGAGCAGTACTTC | 13 | many | TRBJ2-7 | NA | TRBV5-5
CASSYSTGNYEQYF | TGTGCCAGCAGTTACTCTACAGGTAACTACGAGCAGTACTTC | 14 | few | TRBJ2-7 | NA | TRBV6-9
CSARRSGGAYNEQFF | TGCAGTGCTAGACGTTCAGGGGGCGCCTACAATGAGCAGTTCTTC | 15 | many | TRBJ2-1 | TRBD1 | TRBV20-1
CASSVGLADYEQYF | TGTGCCAGCAGCGTTGGACTAGCGGACTACGAGCAGTACTTC | 14 | many | TRBJ2-7 | TRBD2 | TRBV3-1
CSAIPSTGSKDTQYF | TGCAGTGCGATTCCTTCGACAGGGTCTAAGGATACGCAGTATTTT | 15 | many | TRBJ2-3 | TRBD1 | TRBV20-1
CSARITSGRANEQFF | TGCAGTGCTAGGATAACTAGCGGGAGGGCCAATGAGCAGTTCTTC | 15 | many | TRBJ2-1 | TRBD2 | TRBV20-1
CASSVDETGGIGYTF | TGTGCCAGCAGCGTAGATGAGACAGGGGGCATTGGCTACACCTTC | 15 | NA | TRBJ1-2 | TRBD1 | TRBV9
CASRLGQGVEKLFF | TGTGCCAGCAGACTCGGACAGGGGGTTGAAAAACTGTTTTTT | 14 | many | TRBJ1-4 | TRBD1 | TRBV28
CASSIRQGPLFYEQYF | TGTGCCAGCAGCATACGGCAGGGCCCCTTGTTCTACGAGCAGTACTTC | 16 | few | TRBJ2-7 | NA | TRBV5-5
CASSQGNINTGELFF | TGTGCCAGCAGCCAAGGCAATATAAACACCGGGGAGCTGTTTTTT | 15 | many | TRBJ2-2 | NA | TRBV3-1
CASSQPLGARTEAFF | TGCGCCAGCAGCCAGCCCCTGGGGGCTCGCACTGAAGCTTTCTTT | 15 | NA | TRBJ1-1 | NA | TRBV4-1
CASSELDYDNEKLFF | TGTGCCAGCAGTGAACTGGATTACGATAATGAAAAACTGTTTTTT | 15 | few | TRBJ1-4 | NA | TRBV25-1
CASSIDQAGVTEAFF | TGTGCCAGTAGTATAGATCAGGCAGGGGTTACTGAAGCTTTCTTT | 15 | many | TRBJ1-1 | NA | TRBV19
CSARAAPWDEQFF | TGCAGTGCTAGAGCGGCTCCCTGGGATGAGCAGTTCTTC | 13 | many | TRBJ2-1 | NA | TRBV20-1
CASSRGLAGWDTGELFF | TGTGCCAGCAGCCGGGGACTAGCGGGATGGGACACCGGGGAGCTGTTTTTT | 17 | many | TRBJ2-2 | TRBD2 | TRBV7-2
CASSLVVGVPSNEQFF | TGTGCCAGCAGCTTAGTGGTCGGAGTCCCCTCCAATGAGCAGTTCTTC | 16 | NA | TRBJ2-1 | NA | TRBV7-2
CASSSRRGQLSLETQYF | TGTGCCAGCAGCTCTAGGAGGGGACAGCTGAGTTTGGAGACCCAGTACTTC | 17 | many | TRBJ2-5 | NA | TRBV7-9
CASQQGEKLFF | TGTGCCAGCCAGCAGGGAGAAAAACTGTTTTTT | 11 | many | TRBJ1-4 | NA | TRBV28